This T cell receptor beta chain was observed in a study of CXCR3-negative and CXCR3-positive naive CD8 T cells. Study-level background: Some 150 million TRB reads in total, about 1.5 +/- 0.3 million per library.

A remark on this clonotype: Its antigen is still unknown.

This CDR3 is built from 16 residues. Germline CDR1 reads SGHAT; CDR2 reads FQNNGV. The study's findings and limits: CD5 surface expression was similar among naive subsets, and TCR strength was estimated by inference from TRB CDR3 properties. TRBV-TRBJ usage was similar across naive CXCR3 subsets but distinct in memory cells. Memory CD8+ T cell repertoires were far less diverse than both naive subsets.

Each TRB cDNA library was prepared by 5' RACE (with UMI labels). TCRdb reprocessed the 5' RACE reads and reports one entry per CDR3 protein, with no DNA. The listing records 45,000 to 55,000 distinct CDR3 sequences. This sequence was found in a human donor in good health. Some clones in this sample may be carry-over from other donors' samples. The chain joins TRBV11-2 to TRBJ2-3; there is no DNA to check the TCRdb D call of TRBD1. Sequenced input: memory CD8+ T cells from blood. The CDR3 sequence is CASSLKWGGSTDTQYF.